This T cell receptor (beta chain) was found in a study of long-term antiretroviral therapy in people with HIV. This CDR3 contains 18 residues. V lost 1 base, J lost 5 bases, and 16 bases stayed unmatched. In germline, CDR1 is SGHTA, CDR2 FQGTGA. Cryopreserved PBMC, at roughly 1-11 million per sample, were present before DNA extraction. The authors ran the immunoSEQ assay, v3.0, at survey level. Only in-frame clones appear in the TCRdb table, and some are missing; sequencing was by immunoSEQ multiplex PCR. The table lists 16,000 or so clones, around 80% of them singletons, with about a fifth in the top ten.

The receptor's source is a man in his forties or fifties with HIV. The gene calls are TRBV7-3 and TRBJ1-1; 7 positions match TRBD1. Here the sequenced sample was unsorted PBMCs, taken 2.1 years after starting antiretroviral therapy. The CDR3 is CASSLSSRGGWEETEAFF. For the CDR3, the DNA is TGTGCCAGCAGCTTAAGCTCCCGAGGGGGCTGGGAGGAGACTGAAGCTTTCTTT.